Here is one T cell receptor (beta chain) with its context. CDR3 length: 15 amino acids. Germline V lookup: CDR1 SNHLY, CDR2 FYNNEI. V lost 6 bases, J lost 0 bases, and 13 bases lay in between. The data originate from a study of blood T cell repertoires in COVID-19. About the research overall: Donors in the United States, Italy and Spain gave samples during acute or convalescent COVID-19.

Sequencing was performed with immunoSEQ multiplex PCR; in TCRdb, only in-frame clones are kept and a portion is missing. This table holds fewer than 350,000 clones, approximately 86% found once. The sequencing sample was made of peripheral blood. This TCR came from a woman aged 25 to 39 who had recovered from COVID-19. This chain joins TRBV2 and TRBJ2-3, with D unclear. DNA for the CDR3: TGTGCCAGCAGGTACTCGGTTATTAGCACAGATACGCAGTATTTT. Protein sequence: CASRYSVISTDTQYF.